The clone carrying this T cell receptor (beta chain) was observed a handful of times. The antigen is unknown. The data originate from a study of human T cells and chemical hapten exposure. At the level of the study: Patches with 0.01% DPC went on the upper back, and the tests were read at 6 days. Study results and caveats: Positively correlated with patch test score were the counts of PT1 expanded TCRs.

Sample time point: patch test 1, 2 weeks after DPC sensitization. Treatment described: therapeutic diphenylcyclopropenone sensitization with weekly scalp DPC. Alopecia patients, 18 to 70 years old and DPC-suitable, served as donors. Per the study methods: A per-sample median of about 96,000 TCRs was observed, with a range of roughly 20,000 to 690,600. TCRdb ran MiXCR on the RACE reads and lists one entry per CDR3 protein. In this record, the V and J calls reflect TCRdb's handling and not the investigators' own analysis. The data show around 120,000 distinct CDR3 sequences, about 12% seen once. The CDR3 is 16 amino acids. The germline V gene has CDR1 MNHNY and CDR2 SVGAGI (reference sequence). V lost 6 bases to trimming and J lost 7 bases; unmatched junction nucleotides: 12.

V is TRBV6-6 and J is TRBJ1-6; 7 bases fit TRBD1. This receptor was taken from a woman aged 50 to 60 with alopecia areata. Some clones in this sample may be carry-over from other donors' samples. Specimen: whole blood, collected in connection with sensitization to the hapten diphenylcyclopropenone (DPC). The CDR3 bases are TGTGCCAGCAGCGGCATAACGGGACAGAGAAATTCACCCCTCCACTTT. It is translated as CASSGITGQRNSPLHF.